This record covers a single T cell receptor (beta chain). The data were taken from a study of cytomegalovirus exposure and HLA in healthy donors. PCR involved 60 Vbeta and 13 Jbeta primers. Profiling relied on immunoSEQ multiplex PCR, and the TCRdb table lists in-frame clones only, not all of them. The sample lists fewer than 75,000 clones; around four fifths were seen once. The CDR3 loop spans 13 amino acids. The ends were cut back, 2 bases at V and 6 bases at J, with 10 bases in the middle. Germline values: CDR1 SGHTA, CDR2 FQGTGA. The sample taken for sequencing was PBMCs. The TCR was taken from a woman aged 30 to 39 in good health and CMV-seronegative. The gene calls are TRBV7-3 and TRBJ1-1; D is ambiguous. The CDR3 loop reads CASSLGGFAEAFF. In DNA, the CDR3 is TGTGCCAGCAGCTTAGGAGGGTTCGCTGAAGCTTTCTTT.